This T cell receptor (beta chain) comes out of a study of shared clonotypes between healthy human individuals. V lost 7 bases, J lost 5 bases, and 12 bases lay in between. CDR3 length: 12 amino acids. Per germline, CDR1 SGHAT and CDR2 FQNNGV. TCRdb's table, derived via immunoSEQ multiplex PCR, lists solely in-frame clones and lacks some. The sample contains roughly 550,000 clones, 95% to 96% of which appear only once. Positively selected for CCR7, the CD45RO-negative cells used as naive CD8 cells excluded terminally differentiated effector memory CD45RA+ cells. J is TRBJ2-7 and V is TRBV11-2; D is perhaps TRBD2 (6 bases). The sample consisted of naive CD8+ T cells sorted from blood. The TCR sequence derives from a woman aged 25 to 39 in good health. Here the CDR3 reads CASTGVSHEQYF. DNA of the CDR3: TGTGCCAGCACGGGGGTCTCGCACGAGCAGTACTTC. The whole variable domain, remainder taken from reference TRBV11-2 and TRBJ2-7, is EAGVAQSPRYKIIEKRQSVAFWCNPISGHATLYWYQQILGQGPKLLIQFQNNGVVDDSQLPKDRFSAERLKGVDSTLKIQPAKLEDSAVYLCASTGVSHEQYFGPGTRLTVT.